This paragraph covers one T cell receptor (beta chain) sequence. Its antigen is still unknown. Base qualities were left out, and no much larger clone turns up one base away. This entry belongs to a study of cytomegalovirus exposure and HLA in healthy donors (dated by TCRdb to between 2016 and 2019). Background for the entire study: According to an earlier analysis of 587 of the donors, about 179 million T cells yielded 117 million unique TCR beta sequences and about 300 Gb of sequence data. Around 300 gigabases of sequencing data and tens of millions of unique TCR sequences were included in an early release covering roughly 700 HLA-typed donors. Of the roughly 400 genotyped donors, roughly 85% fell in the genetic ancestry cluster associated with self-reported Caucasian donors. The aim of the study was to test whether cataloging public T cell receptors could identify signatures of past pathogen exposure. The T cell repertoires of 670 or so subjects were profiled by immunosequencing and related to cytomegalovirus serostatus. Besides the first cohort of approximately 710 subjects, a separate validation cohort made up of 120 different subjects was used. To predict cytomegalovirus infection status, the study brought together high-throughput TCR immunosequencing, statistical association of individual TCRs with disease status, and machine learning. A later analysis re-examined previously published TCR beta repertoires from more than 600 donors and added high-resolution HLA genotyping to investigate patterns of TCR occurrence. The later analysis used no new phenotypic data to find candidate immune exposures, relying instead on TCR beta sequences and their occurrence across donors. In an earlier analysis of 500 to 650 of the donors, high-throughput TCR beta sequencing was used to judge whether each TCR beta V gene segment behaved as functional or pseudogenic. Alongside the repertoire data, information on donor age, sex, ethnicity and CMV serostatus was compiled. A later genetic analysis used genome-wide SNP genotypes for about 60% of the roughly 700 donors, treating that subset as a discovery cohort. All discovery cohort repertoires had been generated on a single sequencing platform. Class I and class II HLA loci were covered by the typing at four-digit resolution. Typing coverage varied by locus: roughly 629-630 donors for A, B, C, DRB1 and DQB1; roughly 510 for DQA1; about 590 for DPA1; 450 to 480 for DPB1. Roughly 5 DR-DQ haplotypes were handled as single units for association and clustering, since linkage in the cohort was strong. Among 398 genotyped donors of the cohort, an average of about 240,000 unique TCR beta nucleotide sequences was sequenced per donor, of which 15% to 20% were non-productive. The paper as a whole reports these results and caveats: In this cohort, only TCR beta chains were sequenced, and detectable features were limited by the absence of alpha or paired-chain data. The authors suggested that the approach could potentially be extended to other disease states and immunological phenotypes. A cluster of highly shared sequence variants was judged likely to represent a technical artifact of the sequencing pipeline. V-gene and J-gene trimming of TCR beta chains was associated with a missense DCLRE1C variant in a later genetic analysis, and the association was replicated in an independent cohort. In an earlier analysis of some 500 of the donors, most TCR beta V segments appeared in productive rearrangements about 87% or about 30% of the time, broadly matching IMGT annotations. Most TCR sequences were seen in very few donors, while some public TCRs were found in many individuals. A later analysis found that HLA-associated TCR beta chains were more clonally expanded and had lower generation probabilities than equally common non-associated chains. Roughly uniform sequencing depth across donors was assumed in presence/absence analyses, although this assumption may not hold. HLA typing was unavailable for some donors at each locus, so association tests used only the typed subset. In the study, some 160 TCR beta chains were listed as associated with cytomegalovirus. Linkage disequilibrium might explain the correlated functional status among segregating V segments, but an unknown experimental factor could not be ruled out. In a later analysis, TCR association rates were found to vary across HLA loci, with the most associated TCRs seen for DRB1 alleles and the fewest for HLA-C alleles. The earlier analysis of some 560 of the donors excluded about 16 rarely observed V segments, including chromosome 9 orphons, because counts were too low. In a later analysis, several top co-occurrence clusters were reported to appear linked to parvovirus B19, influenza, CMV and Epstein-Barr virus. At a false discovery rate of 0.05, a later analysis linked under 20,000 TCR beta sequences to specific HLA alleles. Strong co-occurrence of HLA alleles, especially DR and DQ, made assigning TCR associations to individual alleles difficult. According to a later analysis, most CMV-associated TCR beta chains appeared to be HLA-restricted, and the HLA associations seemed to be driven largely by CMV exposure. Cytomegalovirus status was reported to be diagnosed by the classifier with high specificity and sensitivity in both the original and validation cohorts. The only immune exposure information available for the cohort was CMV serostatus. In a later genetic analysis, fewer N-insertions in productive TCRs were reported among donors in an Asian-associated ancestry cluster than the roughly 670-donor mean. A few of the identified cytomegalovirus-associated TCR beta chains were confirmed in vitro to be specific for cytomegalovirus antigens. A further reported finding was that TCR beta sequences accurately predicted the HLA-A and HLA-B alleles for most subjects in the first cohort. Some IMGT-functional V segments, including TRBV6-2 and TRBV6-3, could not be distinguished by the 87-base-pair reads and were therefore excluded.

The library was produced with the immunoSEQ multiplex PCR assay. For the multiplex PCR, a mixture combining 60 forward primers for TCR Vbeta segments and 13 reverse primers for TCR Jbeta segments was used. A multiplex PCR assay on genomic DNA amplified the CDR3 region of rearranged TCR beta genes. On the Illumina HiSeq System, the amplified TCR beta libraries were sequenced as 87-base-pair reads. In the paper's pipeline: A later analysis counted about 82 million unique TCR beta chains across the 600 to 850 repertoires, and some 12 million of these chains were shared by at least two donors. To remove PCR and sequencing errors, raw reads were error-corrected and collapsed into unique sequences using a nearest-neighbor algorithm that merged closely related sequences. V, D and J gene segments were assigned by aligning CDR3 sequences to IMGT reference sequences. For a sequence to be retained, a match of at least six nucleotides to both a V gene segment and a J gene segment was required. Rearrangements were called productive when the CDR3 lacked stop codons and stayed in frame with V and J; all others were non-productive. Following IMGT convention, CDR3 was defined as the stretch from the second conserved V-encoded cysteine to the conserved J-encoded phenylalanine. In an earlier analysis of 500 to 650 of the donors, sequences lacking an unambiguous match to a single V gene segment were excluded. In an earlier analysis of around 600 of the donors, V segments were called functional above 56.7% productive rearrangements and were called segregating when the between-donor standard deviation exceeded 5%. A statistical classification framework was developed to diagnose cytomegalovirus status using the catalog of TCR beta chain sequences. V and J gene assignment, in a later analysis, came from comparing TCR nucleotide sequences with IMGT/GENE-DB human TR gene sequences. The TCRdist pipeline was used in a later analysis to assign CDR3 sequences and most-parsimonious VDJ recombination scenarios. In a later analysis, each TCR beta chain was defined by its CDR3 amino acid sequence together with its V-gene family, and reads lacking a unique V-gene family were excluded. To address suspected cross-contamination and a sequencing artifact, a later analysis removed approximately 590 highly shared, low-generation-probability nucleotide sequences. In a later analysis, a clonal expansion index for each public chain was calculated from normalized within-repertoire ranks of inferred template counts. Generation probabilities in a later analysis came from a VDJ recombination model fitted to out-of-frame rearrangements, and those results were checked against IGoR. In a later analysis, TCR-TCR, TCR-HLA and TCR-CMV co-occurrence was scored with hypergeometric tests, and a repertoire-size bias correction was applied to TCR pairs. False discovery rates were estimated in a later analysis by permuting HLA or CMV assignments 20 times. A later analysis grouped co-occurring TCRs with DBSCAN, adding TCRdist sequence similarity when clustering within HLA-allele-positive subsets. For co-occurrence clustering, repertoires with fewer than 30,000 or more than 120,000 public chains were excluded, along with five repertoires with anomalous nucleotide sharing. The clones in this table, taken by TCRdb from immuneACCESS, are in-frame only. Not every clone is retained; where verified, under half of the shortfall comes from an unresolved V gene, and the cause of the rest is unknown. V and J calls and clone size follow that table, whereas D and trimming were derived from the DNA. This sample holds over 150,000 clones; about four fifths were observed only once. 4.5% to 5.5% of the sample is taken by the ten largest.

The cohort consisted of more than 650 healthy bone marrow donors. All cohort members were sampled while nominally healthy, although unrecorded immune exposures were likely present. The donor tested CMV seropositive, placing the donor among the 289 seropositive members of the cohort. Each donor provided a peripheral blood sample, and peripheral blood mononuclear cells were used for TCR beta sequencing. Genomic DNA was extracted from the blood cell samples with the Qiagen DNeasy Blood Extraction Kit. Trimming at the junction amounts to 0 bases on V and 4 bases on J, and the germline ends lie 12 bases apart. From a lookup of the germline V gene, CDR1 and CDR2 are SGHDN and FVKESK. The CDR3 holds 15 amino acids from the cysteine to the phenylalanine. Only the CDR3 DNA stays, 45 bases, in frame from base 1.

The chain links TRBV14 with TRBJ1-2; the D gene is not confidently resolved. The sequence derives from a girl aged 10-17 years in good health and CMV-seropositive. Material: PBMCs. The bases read TGTGCCAGCAGCCAAGATCCGGACTTTTCCTATGGCTACACCTTC. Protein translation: CASSQDPDFSYGYTF. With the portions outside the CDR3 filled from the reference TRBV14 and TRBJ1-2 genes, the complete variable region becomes EAGVTQFPSHSVIEKGQTVTLRCDPISGHDNLYWYRRVMGKEIKFLLHFVKESKQDESGMPNNRFLAERTGGTYSTLKVQPAELEDSGVYFCASSQDPDFSYGYTFGSGTRLTVV.